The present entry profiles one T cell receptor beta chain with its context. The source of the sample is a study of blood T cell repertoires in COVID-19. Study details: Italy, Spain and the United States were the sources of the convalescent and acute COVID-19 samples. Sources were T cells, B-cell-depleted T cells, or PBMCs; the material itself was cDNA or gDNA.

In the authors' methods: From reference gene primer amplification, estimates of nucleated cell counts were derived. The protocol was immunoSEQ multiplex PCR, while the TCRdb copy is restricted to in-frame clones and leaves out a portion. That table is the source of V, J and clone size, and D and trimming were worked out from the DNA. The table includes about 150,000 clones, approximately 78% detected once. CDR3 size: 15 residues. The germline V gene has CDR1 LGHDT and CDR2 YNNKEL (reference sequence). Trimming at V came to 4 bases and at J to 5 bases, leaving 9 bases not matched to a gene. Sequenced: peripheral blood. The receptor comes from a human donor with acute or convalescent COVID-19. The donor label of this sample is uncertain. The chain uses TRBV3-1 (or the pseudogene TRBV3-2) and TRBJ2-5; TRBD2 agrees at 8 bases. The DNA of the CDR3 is TGTGCCAGCAGCCCCAATCGGGGGGGCCGCGAGACCCAGTACTTC. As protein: CASSPNRGGRETQYF.